This T cell receptor (beta chain) was captured in a study of cytomegalovirus exposure and HLA in healthy donors. Turning to this clone: Its antigen is unidentified.

J lost 3 bases, V lost 2 bases, and 4 bases had no gene match. From germline, CDR1 is SGHRS and CDR2 YFSETQ. The CDR3 is 14 amino acids. Study-level points and caveats: Sequence variants that were highly shared formed a cluster that was likely a sequencing artifact.

PCR used 60 Vbeta primers and 13 Jbeta primers. Only in-frame clones appear in the TCRdb table, and some are missing; sequencing was by immunoSEQ multiplex PCR. The sample holds about 150,000 clones, 74% seen once. The sequencing input was PBMCs. The clonotype comes from a man aged 30 to 39 in good health and CMV-seronegative. The rearrangement links TRBV5-1 to TRBJ2-7, with 8 positions matching TRBD1. CDR3 nucleotide sequence: TGCGCCAGCAGCTTATCGACAGGGGACTACGAGCAGTACTTC. Amino acids: CASSLSTGDYEQYF.